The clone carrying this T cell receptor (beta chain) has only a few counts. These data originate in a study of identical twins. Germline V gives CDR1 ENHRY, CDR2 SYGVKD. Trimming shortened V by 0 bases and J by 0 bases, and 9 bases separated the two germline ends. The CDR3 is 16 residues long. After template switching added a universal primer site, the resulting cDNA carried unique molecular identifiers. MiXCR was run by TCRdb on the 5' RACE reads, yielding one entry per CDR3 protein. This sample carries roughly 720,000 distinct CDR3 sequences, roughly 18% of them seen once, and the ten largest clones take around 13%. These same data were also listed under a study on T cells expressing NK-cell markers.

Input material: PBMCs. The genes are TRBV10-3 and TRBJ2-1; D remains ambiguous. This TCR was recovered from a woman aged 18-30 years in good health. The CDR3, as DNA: TGTGCCATCAGTGAGTCGCCGGGCAGCTCCTACAATGAGCAGTTCTTC. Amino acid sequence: CAISESPGSSYNEQFF.